Following are 14 T cell receptor beta chains from one sample sequenced in a study of shared clonotypes between healthy human individuals. The protocol was immunoSEQ multiplex PCR, while the TCRdb copy is restricted to in-frame clones and leaves out a portion. Of around 2.1 million clones listed, approximately 94% are singletons. CD45RO-negative, CCR7-selected cells formed the naive CD8 fraction, which excluded terminally differentiated effector memory CD45RA+ cells. Sequenced material: naive CD8+ T cells from PBMCs. The source of these receptors is a man younger than 35 in good health. Some clones in this sample may be carry-over from other donors' samples.

Only one count was recorded for this clone. The CDR3 DNA sequence: TGTGCCAGTACGGACAGTTTCTCTGGAAACACCATATATTTT. Its translation is CASTDSFSGNTIYF. The genes are TRBV19 and TRBJ1-3, with D possibly TRBD1 on 6 matching bases. Germline CDR1 reads LNHDA; CDR2 reads SQIVND (reference sequence). V was shortened by 7 bases and J by 0 bases, with 10 bases between the two germline ends. The CDR3 is 14 residues long.

The V call is TRBV6-5, the J call TRBJ2-1; perhaps TRBD2 as D (5 bases). V lost 6 bases and J lost 7, with 19 bases in between. The germline gives CDR1 MNHEY, CDR2 SVGAGI. This CDR3 is built from 15 residues. The CDR3 spells CASSLHQTTRNEQFF. The CDR3 region has the DNA TGTGCCAGCAGCCTTCACCAGACTACTAGGAATGAGCAGTTCTTC.

The count of this clone is one. Other DNA variants within this sample encode the same CDR3. This rearrangement joins TRBV28 to TRBJ2-7; the match to TRBD1 covers 7 bases. This CDR3 region has 12 residues. Trimming took 8 bases from V and 3 from J; bases not matched to a gene: 4. The germline gives CDR1 MDHEN, CDR2 SYDVKM. CDR3 nucleotide sequence: TGTGCCAGCCGGACAGGCAGCTACGAGCAGTACTTC. The encoded protein is CASRTGSYEQYF.

This clone was detected only once. The chain uses TRBV30 and TRBJ2-3; 12 bases fit TRBD2. V gave up 0 bases and J gave up 6 bases; unmatched junction bases: 31. CDR3 length: 24 amino acids. CDR1 and CDR2 (germline): GTSNPN, SVGIG (reference sequence). CDR3: CAWSVRGTGAPSGRAHRFMDTQYF. CDR3 bases: TGTGCCTGGAGTGTACGAGGGACAGGGGCCCCTAGCGGGAGGGCACACAGGTTTATGGATACGCAGTATTTT.

The chain recombines TRBV5-1 with TRBJ2-3; possible D gene TRBD2, 5 bases. V gave up 0 bases and J gave up 2 bases, with 16 bases separating them. CDR1 is SGHRS and CDR2 is YFSETQ in the germline V gene. The CDR3 length is 17 residues. CDR3 region: CASSLVLPAAPTDTQYF. CDR3 bases: TGCGCCAGCAGCTTGGTACTGCCAGCGGCACCCACAGATACGCAGTATTTT.

The V and J genes are TRBV9 and TRBJ1-1; possibly TRBD1 for D (6 bases). Germline values: CDR1 SGDLS, CDR2 YYNGEE. Trimming left V 3 bases short and J 2 bases short, with 14 bases between. This CDR3 has 15 amino acids. CDR3 DNA sequence: TGTGCCAGCAGCGCCTCACCGACAGGCAACACTGAAGCTTTCTTT. Translated: CASSASPTGNTEAFF.

The table lists this clone with a count of one. Other nucleotide sequences in the sample specify the same CDR3. This chain connects TRBV29-1 to TRBJ2-7; possible D gene TRBD2, 5 bases. The germline V gene encodes CDR1 SQVTM and CDR2 ANQGSEA. V was shortened by 6 bases and J by 3 bases, with 9 bases between the two germline ends. The CDR3 consists of 11 residues. The CDR3 is CSVRTFYEQYF. The DNA for the CDR3 is TGCAGCGTGAGGACTTTCTACGAGCAGTACTTC.

The chain employs TRBV7-2 and TRBJ2-2; TRBD2 aligns across 8 bases. J gave up 0 bases and V 7 bases, and 13 bases lay outside the gene matches. The CDR3 sequence is 18 residues long. CDR1 and CDR2 (germline): SGHTA, FQGNSA. The CDR3 protein is CASILVGGRTSNTGELFF. The CDR3 bases are TGTGCCAGCATCCTTGTGGGCGGGAGGACCTCGAACACCGGGGAGCTGTTTTTT.

A remark on this clone: The identical CDR3 is also encoded by other nucleotide sequences in the sample. The genes are TRBV9 and TRBJ2-1, with 7 bases that match TRBD2. Germline CDR1 is SGDLS and CDR2 is YYNGEE. Trimming took 3 bases from V and 7 from J; bases not matched to a gene: 1. CDR3 length: 12 residues. The CDR3 here is CASSGGGNEQFF. The CDR3 coding sequence is TGTGCCAGCAGCGGGGGAGGGAATGAGCAGTTCTTC.

As for this clone: Within the sample, other DNA sequences also encode this same CDR3. The chain joins TRBV5-1 to TRBJ2-7; D may match TRBD1 or TRBD2 (5 bases each). Trimming removed 4 bases from V and 5 bases from J, with 10 bases in between. CDR1 is SGHRS and CDR2 is YFSETQ in the germline V gene. This CDR3 has 12 residues. CDR3 nucleotide sequence: TGCGCCAGCAGCCTCCGAGGGGACGAGCAGTACTTC. Translated, it gives CASSLRGDEQYF.

Turning to this clone: Other DNA sequences in the same sample also yield this CDR3. The chain employs TRBV10-3 and TRBJ1-5, with 7 bases fitting TRBD1. This CDR3 region has 14 residues. Germline CDR1 reads ENHRY; CDR2 reads SYGVKD. The V gene end was trimmed by 3 bases and the J gene end by 4 bases; junction bases not matched to a gene: 3. The CDR3 nucleotides are TGTGCCATCAGTGAATCAGGGGGAAATCAGCCCCAGCATTTT. Protein sequence: CAISESGGNQPQHF.

The gene calls are TRBV19 and TRBJ2-1; 9 nucleotides line up with TRBD1. This CDR3 is built from 14 residues. Germline values: CDR1 LNHDA, CDR2 SQIVND (reference sequence). V lost 5 bases to trimming and J lost 3 bases; unmatched junction nucleotides: 2. CDR3 protein: CASSDRGYYNEQFF. CDR3 in DNA: TGTGCCAGTAGTGACAGGGGGTACTACAATGAGCAGTTCTTC.

Worth noting for this clone: The same CDR3 can be traced to other DNA sequences in this sample. The chain joins TRBV4-1 to TRBJ1-3; D may be TRBD1 (5 bases). Germline loops: CDR1 MGHRA, CDR2 YSYEKL. Trimming shortened V by 0 bases and J by 3 bases, and 9 bases separated the two germline ends. The CDR3 consists of 15 residues. CDR3 bases: TGCGCCAGCAGCCAAGACAGGGAGTTTGGAAACACCATATATTTT. This encodes CASSQDREFGNTIYF.

The chain uses TRBV25-1 and TRBJ1-1; perhaps TRBD1 as D (5 bases). The CDR3 totals 13 residues. Germline CDR1 MGHDK, CDR2 SYGVNS. Trimming shortened V by 3 bases and J by 7 bases, and 12 bases separated the two germline ends. This CDR3 is CASSESKRGEAFF. DNA for the CDR3: TGTGCCAGCAGTGAGTCTAAGAGGGGTGAAGCTTTCTTT.